The 5 T cell receptor beta chains below were found in one sample sequenced in a study of blood T cells in healthy people across ages (dated by TCRdb to about 2015). The library was obtained by 5' RACE. Sequenced on an Illumina HiSeq 2500. The second PCR ran for about 7 to 11 cycles and used a J-beta primer mix along with a sample-barcoded 5' primer. TCRdb itself trimmed the public reads at Q25 with fastp, ran MiXCR and retained productive beta chains. Merged by CDR3 protein, the rows form single entries marked with the most common genes and DNA. For this sample the table gives fewer than 750,000 distinct CDR3 sequences, of which 40% to 50% were detected only once. The ten biggest clones cover around 23% of the sample. Sequencing was performed on blood. The receptor source for this set is a man aged 80 or over in good health.

This clonotype was seen only once. V usage is TRBV18 and J usage is TRBJ1-2, with D unresolved. V lost 6 bases and J lost 5, with 13 bases in between. Germline loops: CDR1 KGHSH, CDR2 LQKENI. This CDR3 has 13 residues. The CDR3 sequence: CASSLLPEYGYTF. CDR3 DNA sequence: TGTGCCAGCTCCCTACTGCCCGAGTATGGCTACACCTTC.

The chain is built from TRBV7-9 and TRBJ1-1; TRBD1 matches at 11 bases. The CDR3 runs 16 residues. CDR1 is SEHNR and CDR2 is FQNEAQ in the germline V gene (reference sequence). The V gene end was trimmed by 3 bases and the J gene end by 4 bases; junction bases not matched to a gene: 7. CDR3 sequence (DNA): TGTGCCAGCAGCTTCGGGACAGGGGGGGAGGTCACTGAAGCTTTCTTT. It translates to CASSFGTGGEVTEAFF.

About this clonotype: The junction and the germline gene differ at one end; a read error may be behind it. The rearrangement joins TRBV15 to TRBJ2-1, with D possibly called TRBD1 or TRBD2 (5 bases each). The CDR3 is 13 residues long. Germline CDR1 and CDR2: LNHNV and YYDKDF (reference sequence). DNA for the CDR3: TGTGCCACCAGCAGGGGGGTGGACAATGAGCGGTTCTTC. Translated, it gives CATSRGVDNERFF.

With regard to this clonotype: A much larger clone is a single base away; this may be a read error. The V call is TRBV27, the J call TRBJ2-7, with D perhaps matching TRBD2 (5 bases). Germline V gene data show CDR1 as MNHEY and CDR2 as SMNVEV (reference sequence). There are 14 residues in the CDR3. Trimming took 4 bases from V and 7 from J, leaving 17 bases between them. Written as DNA, the CDR3 is TGTGCCAGCAGTTCTTCTTGGCCGGCGGGTGAGCAGTACTTC. Translated, it gives CASSSSWPAGEQYF.

This rearrangement joins TRBV27 to TRBJ2-2; TRBD2 matches at 7 bases. The CDR3 loop spans 15 amino acids. The germline V gene encodes CDR1 MNHEY and CDR2 SMNVEV (reference sequence). Losses at the gene ends were 5 bases for V and 6 bases for J; bases not matched to a gene: 9. Here the CDR3 reads CASSTGTTGPGELFF. For the CDR3, the DNA is TGTGCCAGCAGTACTGGGACTACAGGTCCCGGGGAGCTGTTTTTT.